One and the same sample provided the 19 T cell receptor beta chains below, sequenced in a study of T cell responses to AZD1222 COVID-19 vaccine. Produced via immunoSEQ multiplex PCR; TCRdb's table is partial and in-frame only. The data hold 150,000 to 200,000 clones, with around nine tenths observed a single time. Sequenced here: peripheral blood, sampled on day 0 of AZD1222 vaccination. These receptors originate from an adult in good health.

The V call is TRBV28, the J call TRBJ2-3, with D tentatively TRBD1 (6 bases). V lost 6 bases to trimming and J lost 2 bases, with 15 bases between them. Germline V gene data show CDR1 as MDHEN and CDR2 as SYDVKM. The CDR3 length is 15 residues. In nucleotides, the CDR3 is TGTGCCAGCAGCCCTAGGGGGACGCTCACAGATACGCAGTATTTT. It codes for CASSPRGTLTDTQYF.

The chain has TRBV3-1 (or the pseudogene TRBV3-2) and TRBJ2-1; D is ambiguous. This CDR3 contains 12 residues. V was clipped by 0 bases and J by 10 bases, with 7 bases between them. Germline V gives CDR1 LGHDT, CDR2 YNNKEL (reference sequence). The CDR3 DNA follows: TGTGCCAGCAGCCAAGATCCCAGGGAGCAGTTCTTC. As protein: CASSQDPREQFF.

The chain combines TRBV18 with TRBJ1-2; 7 positions agree with TRBD1. The CDR3 is made up of 18 amino acids. Germline assignment: CDR1 KGHSH and CDR2 LQKENI. Trimming cost V 3 bases and J 3 bases; bases outside gene matches: 16. The CDR3 DNA is TGTGCCAGCTCACCCCAACCTCTCACCACCGGGACAGACTATGGCTACACCTTC. Translation: CASSPQPLTTGTDYGYTF.

V gene TRBV10-3 combines with J gene TRBJ2-3, with D hard to call. Germline V gives CDR1 ENHRY, CDR2 SYGVKD. Trimming removed 6 bases at V and 12 bases at J, with 19 bases between. This CDR3 contains 13 residues. CDR3 sequence reads: CAIRTLWAGDQYF. CDR3 bases: TGTGCCATCAGGACCCTGTGGGCAGGAGATCAGTATTTT.

J is TRBJ2-7 and V is TRBV5-4; TRBD1 is a possible D gene (6 bases). The germline gives CDR1 SGHNT, CDR2 YYREEE (reference sequence). Trimming shortened V by 5 bases and J by 1 base, and 13 bases separated the two germline ends. The CDR3 consists of 14 residues. CDR3 DNA: TGTGCCAGCAGGCCCGGGACAACTTCCTACGAGCAGTACTTC. It encodes CASRPGTTSYEQYF. The entire variable domain, with the rest obtained from reference TRBV5-4 and TRBJ2-7, is as follows: ETGVTQSPTHLIKTRGQQVTLRCSSQSGHNTVSWYQQALGQGPQFIFQYYREEENGRGNFPPRFSGLQFPNYSSELNVNALELDDSALYLCASRPGTTSYEQYFGPGTRLTVT.

This clone was detected once. The chain employs TRBV9 and TRBJ2-6, with D unresolved. V dropped 4 bases and J dropped 2 bases, with 13 bases sitting between them. The germline CDR1 and CDR2 sequences are SGDLS and YYNGEE. This CDR3 has 16 residues. The CDR3 region is CASSSVISPGANVLTF. CDR3 nucleotide sequence: TGTGCCAGCAGCTCGGTAATTTCTCCTGGGGCCAACGTCCTGACTTTC.

The genes are TRBV30 and TRBJ2-1; 9 bases map to TRBD1. The V gene end was trimmed by 6 bases and the J gene end by 3 bases; junction bases not matched to a gene: 6. Germline V gene lookup returns CDR1 GTSNPN and CDR2 SVGIG (reference sequence). This CDR3 has 14 residues. The chain's CDR3 is CACQTGGIYNEQFF. CDR3 coding DNA: TGTGCCTGTCAGACAGGGGGGATCTACAATGAGCAGTTCTTC.

The rearrangement links TRBV7-2 to TRBJ2-3, with 10 bases that match TRBD2. CDR1 is SGHTA, CDR2 FQGNSA, per germline. There are 16 residues in the CDR3. The junction had 13 bases not matched to a gene; V was cut back by 8 bases and J by 5 bases. The CDR3 DNA sequence: TGTGCCAGCGGCCCACTAGCGGGGAGAATAGAAGATACGCAGTATTTT. Protein sequence: CASGPLAGRIEDTQYF.

The rearrangement links TRBV6-6 to TRBJ2-4; 10 nucleotides agree with TRBD2. The germline gives CDR1 MNHNY, CDR2 SVGAGI (reference sequence). The CDR3 consists of 15 residues. V dropped 4 bases and J dropped 5; count of bases not matched to a gene: 5. The DNA of the CDR3 is TGTGCCAGCAGTTCCCGGACTAGCGGCCAAAACATTCAGTACTTC. Protein sequence: CASSSRTSGQNIQYF.

This chain connects TRBV7-3 to TRBJ2-3; possibly TRBD1 or TRBD2 for D (5 bases each). The germline gives CDR1 SGHTA, CDR2 FQGTGA. The CDR3 extends over 14 amino acids. With 5 bases removed from V and 3 bases from J, the gap between germline ends came to 12 bases. CDR3 region: CASSPLGATDTQYF. CDR3 nucleotides: TGTGCCAGCAGCCCACTAGGGGCGACAGATACGCAGTATTTT.

This clone was seen a single time. The CDR3 bases are TGTGCCAGCAGCCTCACGCCCAGCAGGGCTCCCTCCGGAAACACCATATATTTT. Its translation is CASSLTPSRAPSGNTIYF. The chain uses TRBV7-2 and TRBJ1-3; D perhaps matches TRBD1 (5 bases). Germline lookup yields CDR1 SGHTA and CDR2 FQGNSA. This CDR3 spans 18 amino acids. V shed 5 bases and J shed 4 bases, with 24 bases lying between them.

DNA for the CDR3: TGTGCCAGTAGTATCGATAGGGGCAGCGGAAACACCATATATTTT. This encodes CASSIDRGSGNTIYF. The J gene is TRBJ1-3, the V gene TRBV19; D possibly corresponds to TRBD1 (5 bases). Germline V CDR1 and CDR2: LNHDA, SQIVND (reference sequence). Trimming took off 3 bases at V and 4 bases at J, with 13 bases between the two ends. CDR3 length equals 15 residues.

The rearrangement joins TRBV5-1 to TRBJ2-5; 8 bases fit TRBD1. The CDR3 contains 14 residues. Germline V lookup: CDR1 SGHRS, CDR2 YFSETQ. Germline trimming cut 7 bases from V and 2 bases from J; bases unmatched to any gene: 7. As DNA, the CDR3 is TGCGCCAGCGCCTACAGGGGGTATCAAGAGACCCAGTACTTC. This codes for CASAYRGYQETQYF.

This sequence joins TRBV10-3 and TRBJ1-4; D not resolved. Germline V CDR1 and CDR2: ENHRY, SYGVKD. With 4 bases removed from V and 9 bases from J, the gap between germline ends came to 15 bases. The CDR3 is 14 amino acids. The CDR3 DNA is TGTGCCATCAGTGCCTCGGGGAGGGAACAAAAACTGTTTTTT. This sequence encodes CAISASGREQKLFF.

This clone came up once. The chain carries TRBV7-9 and TRBJ2-7, with TRBD1 matching 7 bases. The germline gives CDR1 SEHNR, CDR2 FQNEAQ (reference sequence). CDR3 length equals 15 residues. Trimming at V came to 5 bases and at J to 2 bases, leaving 9 bases not matched to a gene. The CDR3 coding sequence is TGTGCCAGCAGCCGAAAAACCGGGACAGCCTACGAGCAGTACTTC. Its protein product is CASSRKTGTAYEQYF.

V is TRBV7-2 and J is TRBJ1-2; 11 bases are shared with TRBD1. V was clipped by 5 bases and J by 4 bases; unmatched bases: 6. CDR3 size: 15 residues. Germline-derived CDR1 and CDR2 are SGHTA and FQGNSA. The CDR3 region has the DNA TGTGCCAGCAGCACAGACGGGACAGGGGGCTATGGCTACACCTTC. As protein: CASSTDGTGGYGYTF.

CDR3 region: CASSIAQRNTEAFF. Here the CDR3 DNA reads TGTGCCAGTAGTATTGCCCAACGGAACACTGAAGCTTTCTTT. This chain uses TRBV19 with TRBJ1-1; D unresolved. The CDR3 loop spans 14 amino acids. Germline lookup yields CDR1 LNHDA and CDR2 SQIVND (reference sequence). Trimming pared 3 bases from V and 1 base from J, leaving 9 bases between.

In its sample, this clone was seen once. This chain connects TRBV7-8 to TRBJ1-3; possibly TRBD1 for D (5 bases). This CDR3 is built from 16 residues. CDR1 and CDR2 from the germline V gene are SGHVS and FQNEAQ. The germline V and J ends were trimmed by 4 bases and 0 bases, with 13 bases remaining between them. CDR3 bases: TGTGCCAGCAGCTCCCTCCGGGGCCTCTCTGGAAACACCATATATTTT. As protein: CASSSLRGLSGNTIYF.

The chain couples TRBV3-1 (or the pseudogene TRBV3-2) to TRBJ2-1; D unclear. Germline assignment: CDR1 LGHDT and CDR2 YNNKEL (reference sequence). The germline V and J ends were trimmed by 0 bases and 8 bases, with 11 bases remaining between them. CDR3 length: 14 amino acids. CDR3: CASSQEAEWDEQFF. In nucleotides, the CDR3 is TGTGCCAGCAGCCAAGAGGCGGAATGGGATGAGCAGTTCTTC.